What follows is one T cell receptor beta chain and its context. The source of the sample is a study of PD-1 blockade in classical Hodgkin lymphoma. This CDR3 contains 14 residues. Germline V CDR1 and CDR2: MNHNY, SVGAGI (reference sequence). J gave up 4 bases and V 5 bases, and 3 bases lay outside the gene matches. Brentuximab vedotin exposure varied among the patients, all of whom had relapsed after autologous stem cell transplantation. Produced via immunoSEQ multiplex PCR; TCRdb's table is partial and in-frame only. The sample yields fewer than 15,000 clones, roughly 80% seen once. The sequence was collected from a human donor with classical Hodgkin lymphoma. V gene TRBV6-6 combines with J gene TRBJ2-7, with 12 bases that match TRBD2. The sample in question was peripheral blood mononuclear cells (PBMCs), obtained at baseline. Here the CDR3 DNA reads TGTGCCAGCAGTAGGGGGACTAGCGGGTACGAGCAGTACTTC. It encodes CASSRGTSGYEQYF.